Here is one TCR beta chain with its context. As yet, its antigen is unknown. The record originates from a study of shared clonotypes between healthy human individuals. About the research overall: The plates for each donor numbered three CD4 naive, three CD4 memory, two CD8 naive and one CD8 memory.

The CDR3 sequence is 14 residues long. V trimming: 2 bases; J trimming: 0 bases; junction bases outside the gene matches: 1. CDR1 and CDR2 from the germline V gene are SGHRS and YFSETQ. Using immunoSEQ multiplex PCR, the repertoire was profiled, and TCRdb retains in-frame clones only, with some absent. This table holds 1 million to 1.2 million clones, about 72% found once. Study-wide results and limits: Relative to their counterparts shared across all four donors, non-shared clonotypes exhibited diminished generation probabilities.

Each of the donors was a healthy adult who was HIV-negative and had not had a recent acute infection or vaccination. Partitioning of CD4+ cells yielded a CD45RA+ naive subset and a CD45RA-negative memory subset. The source is a man aged 18 to 35 in good health. Some clones in this sample may be carry-over from other donors' samples. The rearrangement uses TRBV5-1 and TRBJ2-5; 7 bases are a match to TRBD2. Sequences were obtained from memory CD4+ T cells from PBMCs. Subset defined: CD45RA-negative fraction. DNA of the CDR3: TGCGCCAGCAGCTTTCTAGCGGACCAAGAGACCCAGTACTTC. This gives the protein CASSFLADQETQYF.